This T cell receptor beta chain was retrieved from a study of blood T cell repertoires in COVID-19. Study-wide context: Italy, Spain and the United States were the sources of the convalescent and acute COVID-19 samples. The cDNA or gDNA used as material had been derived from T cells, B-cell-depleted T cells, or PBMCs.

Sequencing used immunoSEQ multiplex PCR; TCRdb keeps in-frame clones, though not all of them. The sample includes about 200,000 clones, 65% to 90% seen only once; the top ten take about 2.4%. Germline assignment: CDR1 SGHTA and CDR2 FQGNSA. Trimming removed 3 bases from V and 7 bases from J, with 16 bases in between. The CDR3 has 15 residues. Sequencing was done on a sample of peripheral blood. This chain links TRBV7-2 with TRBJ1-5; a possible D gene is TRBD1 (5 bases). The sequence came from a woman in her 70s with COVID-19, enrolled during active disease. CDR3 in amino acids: CASSLTPGREQPQHF. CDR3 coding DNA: TGTGCCAGCAGCTTGACCCCTGGCAGGGAACAGCCCCAGCATTTT.